This T cell receptor (beta chain) was sequenced in a study of human CD4 T cells and Enterobacteriaceae. The V and J ends lost 0 bases and 0 bases respectively, with 7 bases between them. This CDR3 comprises 15 residues. Germline V lookup: CDR1 KGHSH, CDR2 LQKENI. This clone occurred once. All CD4+ cells other than CD45RA+CCR7+CD95- naive cells were sorted as memory, over 98% pure. Ex vivo total memory CD4+ cells were sequenced at deep level. Repertoires were generated with immunoSEQ multiplex PCR, while TCRdb's copy carries only in-frame clones and drops some. The sample lists some 26,000 clones; 80% to 90% were seen once.

The genes are TRBV18 and TRBJ2-3; no definite D call. Sample: memory CD4+ T cells from blood. The TCR comes from a human donor in good health. In nucleotides, the CDR3 is TGTGCCAGCTCACCACCGGAACTAAGCACAGATACGCAGTATTTT. Translation: CASSPPELSTDTQYF.